The rows below give T cell receptor beta chains drawn from one sample of a study of early T cells in non-severe SARS-CoV-2 infection. MiXCR, run by TCRdb on the 5' RACE reads, gives a single entry per CDR3 protein. The sample has roughly 86,000 distinct CDR3 sequences; roughly 14% are singletons. The sequenced material came from whole blood. The receptors derive from an adult who was a healthcare worker with PCR-confirmed SARS-CoV-2 infection or an uninfected control (not recorded which). Both conserved end residues are part of each CDR3.

V: TRBV20-1; J: TRBJ1-1; CDR3: CSAIWDRGGGTEAFF
V: TRBV12-3/TRBV12-4; J: TRBJ1-2; CDR3: CASSLSGGGHRLSTF
V: TRBV7-9; J: TRBJ1-3; CDR3: CASSLATALSGNTIYF
V: TRBV27; J: TRBJ2-6; CDR3: CASSSLSGSRGANVLTF
V: TRBV24-1; J: TRBJ2-3; CDR3: CATSDRDRVMDTQYF
V: TRBV5-1; J: TRBJ2-3; CDR3: CASSFPSGNTDTQYF
V: TRBV12-3/TRBV12-4; J: TRBJ2-2; CDR3: CASSSGQGASGELFF
V: TRBV24-1; J: TRBJ2-1; CDR3: CATSGGLAISYNEQFF
V: TRBV6-1; J: TRBJ1-2; CDR3: CASSTTGVESNYGYTF
V: TRBV3-1; J: TRBJ2-5; CDR3: CASSQGIARETQYF
V: TRBV12-3/TRBV12-4; J: TRBJ2-4; CDR3: CASSLYGAQKNIQYF
V: TRBV3-1; J: TRBJ1-2; CDR3: CASSPWGVGEGYTF
V: TRBV20-1; J: TRBJ2-5; CDR3: CSATLAGPVETQYF
V: TRBV19; J: TRBJ2-5; CDR3: CASRRDTKETQYF
V: TRBV11-2; J: TRBJ2-5; CDR3: CASSPGTGARETQYF
V: TRBV24-1; J: TRBJ2-1; CDR3: CATSQTNRGGYNEQFF
V: TRBV10-3; J: TRBJ1-4; CDR3: CAISESGAEEKLFF
V: TRBV7-6; J: TRBJ2-3; CDR3: CASSTNTGTDTQYF
V: TRBV10-1; J: TRBJ2-3; CDR3: CASSESGDTQYF
V: TRBV30; J: TRBJ1-1; CDR3: CAWSDVNTEAFF
V: TRBV27; J: TRBJ2-5; CDR3: CASSSRRRQETQYF
V: TRBV2; J: TRBJ1-2; CDR3: CASSPSSTGGRGYTF
V: TRBV11-2; J: TRBJ2-3; CDR3: CASSPTAGTGQDTQYF
V: TRBV7-6; J: TRBJ2-3; CDR3: CASSLVGGADTQYF
V: TRBV12-3/TRBV12-4; J: TRBJ2-5; CDR3: CASSRIGETQYF
V: TRBV15; J: TRBJ2-2; CDR3: CATSRDKGATNTGELFF
V: TRBV7-8; J: TRBJ2-3; CDR3: CASSLEAPAANTQYF
V: TRBV18; J: TRBJ1-2; CDR3: CASSPRDTGGDYTF
V: TRBV7-2; J: TRBJ1-2; CDR3: CASSFDRARGNYGYTF
V: TRBV11-1; J: TRBJ2-1; CDR3: CASSYVPGLAGLNNEQFF
V: TRBV30; J: TRBJ1-2; CDR3: CAWKRGGKYGYTF
V: TRBV12-2; J: TRBJ1-5; CDR3: CYNQPQHF
V: TRBV4-1; J: TRBJ1-5; CDR3: CASSQGHAYPQPQHF
V: TRBV6-1; J: TRBJ2-4; CDR3: CASSESLPIRPIQYF
V: TRBV12-3/TRBV12-4; J: TRBJ2-5; CDR3: CASSDAQETQYF
V: TRBV6-1; J: TRBJ2-5; CDR3: CASSVFTDGGETQYF
V: TRBV6-5; J: TRBJ2-3; CDR3: CASSSLRADTQYF
V: TRBV9; J: TRBJ1-6; CDR3: CASSVVGGHNSPLHF
V: TRBV28; J: TRBJ2-3; CDR3: CASLQADHTDTQYF
V: TRBV15; J: TRBJ2-3; CDR3: CATSRVAPSGDDADTQYF
V: TRBV2; J: TRBJ1-2; CDR3: CASSARPIGGSRAGYTF
V: TRBV20-1; J: TRBJ1-2; CDR3: CSARQQGANYGYTF
V: TRBV9; J: TRBJ1-1; CDR3: CASSVCLRVGPLNTEAFF
V: TRBV5-5; J: TRBJ2-1; CDR3: CASSLTGPSNEQFF
V: TRBV20-1; J: TRBJ1-1; CDR3: CSAGNRGIGTEAFF
V: TRBV4-1; J: TRBJ2-1; CDR3: CASSQVGDRYNEQFF
V: TRBV7-2; J: TRBJ1-2; CDR3: CASSLQGRGYTF
V: TRBV4-1; J: TRBJ1-4; CDR3: CASSPQSSTEKLFF
V: TRBV2; J: TRBJ2-1; CDR3: CASTPEVRDYRLREQFF
V: TRBV29-1; J: TRBJ2-2; CDR3: CSVDAGANTGELFF
V: TRBV7-3; J: TRBJ2-6; CDR3: CASTDVSGANVLTF
V: TRBV3-1; J: TRBJ2-1; CDR3: CASSPIEDYYNEQFF
V: TRBV5-4; J: TRBJ2-2; CDR3: CASSLGTSGAFGELFF
V: TRBV14; J: TRBJ2-1; CDR3: CASSQFGGGEQFF
V: TRBV24-1; J: TRBJ2-1; CDR3: CATSDLPDGGSSYNEQFF
V: TRBV29-1; J: TRBJ2-3; CDR3: CSVDWQDTDTQYF
V: TRBV2; J: TRBJ1-2; CDR3: CASSEAHIGQGPSGTF